This T cell receptor beta chain was found in a study of T cell responses to AZD1222 COVID-19 vaccine. Clones were read by immunoSEQ multiplex PCR, and TCRdb kept only the in-frame ones, dropping some. The data show tens of thousands of clones, around 90% seen once. Germline loops: CDR1 SNHLY, CDR2 FYNNEI. This CDR3 has 12 amino acids. Whole-study results and caveats: Donors in the cohort were predominantly white British and more often female, and clonal diversity was possibly underestimated.

This clone is a singleton in its sample. Its antigen remains unknown. The receptor's source is an adult in good health. The chain combines TRBV2 with TRBJ2-1; 7 bases are shared with TRBD2. This sample comprised peripheral blood, obtained on day 0 of AZD1222 vaccination. The CDR3 sequence is CAGGGRGREQFF. The CDR3 DNA sequence: TGTGCGGGCGGCGGGAGAGGTCGGGAGCAGTTCTTC. The whole variable domain, filled in from reference TRBV2 and TRBJ2-1, reads EPEVTQTPSHQVTQMGQEVILRCVPISNHLYFYWYRQILGQKVEFLVSFYNNEISEKSEIFDDQFSVERPDGSNFTLKIRSTKLEDSAMYFCAGGGRGREQFFGPGTRLTVL.